This T cell receptor beta chain came from a study of T cells in localized non-small cell lung cancer. Whole-study findings and limits: Compared with tumor, uninvolved adjacent lung displayed greater T cell clonality, ranking highest overall. In adjacent lung, a median about 52 of the top 100 tumor clones were found.

V was shortened by 5 bases and J by 5 bases, with 12 bases between the two germline ends. From germline, CDR1 is SSHAT and CDR2 FNYEAQ (reference sequence). The CDR3 runs to 13 residues. The protocol was immunoSEQ multiplex PCR, while the TCRdb copy is restricted to in-frame clones and leaves out a portion. The sample contains about 24,000 clones, roughly nine tenths of which appear only once. As to this clone: Its antigen is as yet unknown.

The chain uses TRBV7-7 and TRBJ2-5, with D hard to call. The sequence derives from a man aged 35 to 70 with stage I squamous cell lung carcinoma. Sequenced here: peripheral blood, sampled before any cancer treatment. The CDR3 protein is CASSRNPQETQYF. The CDR3 DNA is TGTGCCAGCAGCCGGAATCCTCAGGAGACCCAGTACTTC. The variable domain in full, with the rest retrieved from reference TRBV7-7 and TRBJ2-5, is GAGVSQSPRYKVTKRGQDVTLRCDPISSHATLYWYQQALGQGPEFLTYFNYEAQPDKSGLPSDRFSAERPEGSISTLTIQRTEQRDSAMYRCASSRNPQETQYFGPGTRLLVL.